Each of the 22 T cell receptor beta chains below was sequenced from the same sample in a study of T cells after yellow fever vaccination. TCRdb re-derived calls from the 5' RACE reads in MiXCR, one entry per CDR3 protein. The table has 300,000 to 400,000 distinct CDR3 sequences, roughly 4.3% seen once. Specimen: PBMCs, collected 5 days after the yellow fever booster vaccination. The source of these receptors is a man between 18 and 35 years old who received the YFV17D yellow fever vaccine.

The chain links TRBV2 to TRBJ2-7; the match to TRBD1 covers 9 bases. Germline loops: CDR1 SNHLY, CDR2 FYNNEI. V gave up 6 bases and J gave up 2 bases; unmatched junction bases: 5. The CDR3 has 14 amino acids. Here the CDR3 reads CASRVGQGPYEQYV. CDR3 sequence (DNA): TGTGCCAGCAGGGTGGGACAGGGACCCTACGAGCAGTACGTC.

This clonotype came up many times. The rearrangement links TRBV7-2 to TRBJ2-7, with TRBD2 matching 7 bases. Germline CDR1 reads SGHTA; CDR2 reads FQGNSA. The ends lost 3 bases at V and 3 bases at J; junction bases unmatched: 8. The length of the CDR3 is 15 residues. The CDR3: CASSLGEAGFYEQYF. The CDR3 coding sequence is TGTGCCAGCAGCTTGGGGGAAGCGGGGTTCTACGAGCAGTACTTC.

Only a few counts were recorded for this clonotype. The rearrangement joins TRBV6-5 to TRBJ2-7; perhaps TRBD2 as D (6 bases). The germline V gene has CDR1 MNHEY and CDR2 SVGAGI. The CDR3 is 15 amino acids. V lost 6 bases, J lost 0 bases, and 15 bases lay in between. For the CDR3, the DNA is TGTGCCAGCAGGACACGGGCGGGAAGCTCCTACGAGCAGTACGTC. This translates into CASRTRAGSSYEQYV.

V usage is TRBV11-2 and J usage is TRBJ1-5; 8 nucleotides line up with TRBD1. The J segment lost 3 bases and the V segment lost 5 bases, leaving 6 bases of the junction unmatched. The CDR3 totals 15 residues. The germline V gene encodes CDR1 SGHAT and CDR2 FQNNGV. CDR3 amino acids: CASSGQGYDNQPQHF. The DNA of the CDR3 is TGTGCCAGCAGCGGACAGGGATATGACAATCAGCCCCAGCATTTT.

The chain uses TRBV7-3 and TRBJ2-1; D might be TRBD2 (6 bases). This CDR3 has 14 amino acids. Germline lookup yields CDR1 SGHTA and CDR2 FQGTGA. V was clipped by 3 bases and J by 8 bases, with 14 bases between them. For the CDR3, the DNA is TGTGCCAGCAGCTTCTCGGGACTTTCGGATGAGCAGTTCTTC. Translated: CASSFSGLSDEQFF.

This clonotype was picked up a small number of times. J is TRBJ1-2 and V is TRBV12-3 or TRBV12-4, with TRBD1 identical over 9 bases. This CDR3 is built from 14 residues. The V gene end was trimmed by 2 bases and the J gene end by 4 bases; junction bases not matched to a gene: 2. CDR3 amino acids: CASSLNRGPYGYTF. In DNA, the CDR3 is TGTGCCAGCAGTTTAAACAGGGGGCCCTATGGCTACACCTTC.

V usage is TRBV7-2 and J usage is TRBJ1-1; D call uncertain. Trimming shortened V by 8 bases and J by 1 base, and 11 bases separated the two germline ends. The CDR3 is 13 residues long. Germline V gene data show CDR1 as SGHTA and CDR2 as FQGNSA. Here the CDR3 DNA reads TGTGCCAGCTTGGTTTCGAGGAACACTGAAGCTTTCTTT. This translates into CASLVSRNTEAFF.

This chain connects TRBV20-1 to TRBJ2-1, with 10 bases aligning to TRBD2. This CDR3 has 14 amino acids. The V gene end was trimmed by 6 bases and the J gene end by 9 bases; junction bases not matched to a gene: 11. In germline, CDR1 is DFQATT, CDR2 SNEGSKA (reference sequence). In nucleotides, the CDR3 is TGCAGTGCACGCTATAGCGGGGGGATCGGTGAGCAGTTCTTC. As protein: CSARYSGGIGEQFF.

The J gene is TRBJ2-5, the V gene TRBV3-1, with D perhaps TRBD2 (6 bases). This CDR3 has 14 residues. The ends were cut back, 6 bases at V and 5 bases at J, with 16 bases in the middle. The germline gives CDR1 LGHDT, CDR2 YNNKEL (reference sequence). CDR3 loop: CASRGGEGFETQYF. The CDR3 DNA follows: TGTGCCAGCAGGGGGGGAGAGGGGTTCGAGACCCAGTACTTC.

This clonotype was recorded many times. The chain recombines TRBV6-2 or TRBV6-3 with TRBJ2-1; D remains unclear. The ends were cut back, 5 bases at V and 9 bases at J, with 11 bases in the middle. CDR3 length: 12 residues. Germline V gene sequence: CDR1 MNHEY, CDR2 SVGEGT. The CDR3 here is CASSSYTGEQFF. The CDR3 DNA is TGTGCCAGCAGTAGCTACACGGGTGAGCAGTTCTTC.

There are a few counts of this clonotype. J is TRBJ2-5 and V is TRBV12-3 or TRBV12-4; D possibly corresponds to TRBD2 (5 bases). The CDR3 is made up of 14 amino acids. V lost 2 bases and J 4 bases, leaving 11 bases between the germline ends. In DNA form, the CDR3 reads TGTGCCAGCAGTTTAACTAGTGCGGGAGAGACCCAGTACTTC. Amino acid sequence: CASSLTSAGETQYF.

This clonotype was recorded only once. The V gene is TRBV20-1, the J gene TRBJ1-2; TRBD1 might be the D (6 bases). Germline V gene sequence: CDR1 DFQATT, CDR2 SNEGSKA (reference sequence). With 1 base removed from V and 7 bases from J, the gap between germline ends came to 13 bases. The CDR3 covers 13 residues. The CDR3 DNA is TGCAGTGCTAGAGCCCCTAGGGGGGGTGGCTACACCTTC. This codes for CSARAPRGGGYTF.

This clonotype was found a few times. V and J are TRBV28 and TRBJ2-5, with D perhaps matching TRBD2 (7 bases). This CDR3 has 14 residues. Germline-derived CDR1 and CDR2 are MDHEN and SYDVKM. CDR3 protein: CAIQRGGFSETQYF. CDR3 DNA sequence: TGTGCGATTCAAAGGGGGGGATTTTCGGAGACCCAGTACTTC.

This clonotype was observed at least ten times. J is TRBJ2-3 and V is TRBV4-1; D unclear. The V end lost 5 bases, the J end lost 0 bases, and 12 bases lay between the germline ends. The CDR3 runs 15 residues. CDR1 is MGHRA, CDR2 YSYEKL, per germline. CDR3: CASSERRASTDTQYF. CDR3 nucleotides: TGCGCCAGCAGCGAAAGACGGGCTAGCACAGATACGCAGTATTTT.

The rearrangement links TRBV7-9 to TRBJ2-7; TRBD1 is a possible D gene (6 bases). Germline V lookup: CDR1 SEHNR, CDR2 FQNEAQ (reference sequence). The CDR3 has 14 amino acids. Trimming removed 7 bases at V and 0 bases at J, with 13 bases between. The CDR3 loop is CASTRQASSYEQYF. CDR3 sequence (DNA): TGTGCCAGCACGCGACAGGCAAGCTCCTACGAGCAGTACTTC.

The V call is TRBV7-3, the J call TRBJ2-1; 12 nucleotides agree with TRBD2. Looked up from germline, CDR1 is SGHTA and CDR2 is FQGTGA. J was trimmed by 9 bases and V by 5 bases; bases with no gene match: 5. The CDR3 spans 14 residues. CDR3 protein: CASSASGGASEQFF. Written as DNA, the CDR3 is TGTGCCAGCAGCGCTAGCGGGGGGGCAAGTGAGCAGTTCTTC.

Written as DNA, the CDR3 is TGTGCCAGCATCCCAGGGGGAACCGGTACTGAGCAGTTCTTC. It translates to CASIPGGTGTEQFF. The chain joins TRBV28 to TRBJ2-1; 7 bases match TRBD1. Germline CDR1 and CDR2: MDHEN and SYDVKM. The CDR3 is 14 amino acids. V lost 7 bases to trimming and J lost 9 bases; unmatched junction nucleotides: 12. The variable domain in full, with the rest retrieved from reference TRBV28 and TRBJ2-1, is DVKVTQSSRYLVKRTGEKVFLECVQDMDHENMFWYRQDPGLGLRLIYFSYDVKMKEKGDIPEGYSVSREKKERFSLILESASTNQTSMYLCASIPGGTGTEQFFGPGTRLTVL.

A few counts support this clonotype. The chain carries TRBV5-1 and TRBJ1-4, with a tentative D call TRBD1 (6 bases). V shed 4 bases and J shed 0 bases, with 13 bases lying between them. Germline-derived CDR1 and CDR2 are SGHRS and YFSETQ. CDR3 length: 16 residues. Written as DNA, the CDR3 is TGCGCCAGCAGCCCGACAGGACCTGCAACTAATGAAAAACTGTTTTTT. Translation: CASSPTGPATNEKLFF.

This clonotype was picked up many times. The gene calls are TRBV5-1 and TRBJ2-1; TRBD2 matches at 8 bases. The V gene end was trimmed by 4 bases and the J gene end by 3 bases; junction bases not matched to a gene: 6. The CDR3 is 15 amino acids. Germline CDR1 SGHRS, CDR2 YFSETQ. In nucleotides, the CDR3 is TGCGCCAGCAGCGTGGTGGCGGGGGGCTACAATGAGCAGTTCTTC. It codes for CASSVVAGGYNEQFF.

CDR3 sequence: CASSLNGEGSNQPQHF. DNA for the CDR3: TGTGCCAGCAGTTTAAACGGGGAAGGGAGCAATCAGCCCCAGCATTTT. The V and J genes are TRBV28 and TRBJ1-5; no firm D call. Per the germline V gene, CDR1 is MDHEN and CDR2 is SYDVKM. This CDR3 region has 16 residues. V was pared by 2 bases and J by 1 base, with 12 bases between.

Regarding this clonotype: A read error may be the cause here, since a much bigger clone is one base away. The CDR3 DNA reads TGCAGTGCTATCGATTCACCCCCCCACTTT. As protein: CSAIDSPPHF. V usage is TRBV20-1 and J usage is TRBJ1-6; no definite D call. The length of the CDR3 is 10 residues. Germline lookup yields CDR1 DFQATT and CDR2 SNEGSKA (reference sequence).

The sample holds a few counts of this clonotype. The gene calls are TRBV5-5 and TRBJ2-7; unclear D gene. CDR3 length: 15 residues. Germline V gene data show CDR1 as SGHKS and CDR2 as YYEKEE (reference sequence). Trimming took 0 bases from V and 3 from J, leaving 13 bases between them. The CDR3 DNA follows: TGTGCCAGCAGCTTGGAGCCGCAGTCGTACTACGAGCAGTACTTC. Its translation is CASSLEPQSYYEQYF.